This entry lists 5 T cell receptor beta chains sequenced from one sample in a study of beta chain features in type 1 diabetes (dated by TCRdb to between 2018 and 2020). Library creation used the immunoSEQ multiplex PCR assay. The High Capacity cDNA Reverse Transcription Kit was used to reverse transcribe all of the isolated RNA, meaning that expressed TCRB transcripts were what got sequenced. TCRdb retrieved this table from immuneACCESS and kept in-frame rearrangements only. Not all clones are present; in checked studies, unresolved V genes account for under half, and no reason is known for the remainder. For this sample the table gives about 400,000 clones, of which about 12% were detected only once. Jointly, the top ten make up around 0.02% of the sample. Sequencing was done on a sample of naive CD4+ T cells from blood. In light of the paper, this sample's cell subset or site label describes: true naive CD4+ T cells. Receptors were obtained from a man aged 18 to 29 in good health.

This chain uses TRBV5-4 with TRBJ2-1; 7 nucleotides match TRBD1. Losses at the gene ends were 3 bases for V and 1 base for J; bases not matched to a gene: 4. The CDR3 sequence is 15 residues long. CDR1 and CDR2 (germline): SGHNT, YYREEE (reference sequence). The CDR3 protein is CASSYRGGSYNEQFF. CDR3 coding DNA: TGTGCCAGCAGCTACAGGGGCGGTTCCTACAATGAGCAGTTCTTC.

The chain combines TRBV18 with TRBJ2-6; D not certain. The CDR3 sequence is 17 residues long. V was clipped by 3 bases and J by 0 bases, with 12 bases between them. Per the germline V gene, CDR1 is KGHSH and CDR2 is LQKENI. CDR3 residues: CASSPRPRISGANVLTF. DNA of the CDR3: TGTGCCAGCTCACCGCGACCGAGGATCTCTGGGGCCAACGTCCTGACTTTC.

Here the CDR3 reads CASSLPGFYEQYF. In DNA, the CDR3 is TGTGCCAGCAGTTTACCGGGGTTCTACGAGCAGTACTTC. The rearrangement links TRBV28 to TRBJ2-7; maybe TRBD2 (5 bases). The CDR3 totals 13 residues. Germline CDR1 reads MDHEN; CDR2 reads SYDVKM. With 2 bases removed from V and 3 bases from J, the gap between germline ends came to 8 bases. The complete variable domain, with remaining parts taken from reference TRBV28 and TRBJ2-7, reads DVKVTQSSRYLVKRTGEKVFLECVQDMDHENMFWYRQDPGLGLRLIYFSYDVKMKEKGDIPEGYSVSREKKERFSLILESASTNQTSMYLCASSLPGFYEQYFGPGTRLTVT.

The rearrangement joins TRBV7-2 to TRBJ2-3; D may be TRBD2 (5 bases). V shed 3 bases and J shed 2 bases, with 12 bases lying between them. The CDR3 length is 15 residues. CDR1 is SGHTA, CDR2 FQGNSA, per germline. CDR3 DNA: TGTGCCAGCAGCTTCTTCCAGCGGATCACAGATACGCAGTATTTT. Residues: CASSFFQRITDTQYF. Looking up the rest from reference TRBV7-2 and TRBJ2-3 gives the full variable domain: GAGVSQSPSNKVTEKGKDVELRCDPISGHTALYWYRQSLGQGLEFLIYFQGNSAPDKSGLPSDRFSAERTGGSVSTLTIQRTQQEDSAVYLCASSFFQRITDTQYFGPGTRLTVL.

The CDR3 DNA reads TGTGCCACCTCCTCTGGGGGGGCAGATACGCAGTATTTT. As protein: CATSSGGADTQYF. V gene TRBV15 combines with J gene TRBJ2-3, with TRBD2 identical over 7 bases. Germline V lookup: CDR1 LNHNV, CDR2 YYDKDF (reference sequence). The junction had 6 bases not matched to a gene; V was cut back by 8 bases and J by 4 bases. The CDR3 is 13 residues long.